The rows below give T cell receptor beta chains drawn from one sample of a study of identical twins. A single record per CDR3 protein comes from TCRdb applying MiXCR to the 5' RACE reads. The sample has hundreds of thousands of distinct CDR3 sequences; 8.6% are singletons. The sample was also linked to a second study, of yellow fever vaccine responses in identical twins.

Sequenced material: PBMCs. The receptors shown here come from a woman younger than 30 in good health. The CDR3 runs from the conserved cysteine through the conserved F or W. A D gene is named only where the DNA matches it firmly. For some rows the clone size is stated as once, few or many, or as a class when expanded; others skip it.

V gene: TRBV9
J gene: TRBJ2-1
D gene: -
clone size: -
CDR3 DNA: TGTGCCAGCAGCGTAGGGAGGGGCACGGGGCAGTTCTTC
CDR3 protein: CASSVGRGTGQFF

V gene: TRBV24-1
J gene: TRBJ2-1
D gene: TRBD2
clone size: few
CDR3 DNA: TGTGCCACCAGTGATTATTCTAGCGGGAGGGGGCATGAGCAGTTCTTC
CDR3 protein: CATSDYSSGRGHEQFF

V gene: TRBV28
J gene: TRBJ2-1
D gene: TRBD2
clone size: -
CDR3 DNA: TGTGCCAGCACTACCAGGACTAGCCGCTACAATGAGCAGTTCTTC
CDR3 protein: CASTTRTSRYNEQFF

V gene: TRBV9
J gene: TRBJ2-1
D gene: TRBD2
clone size: few
CDR3 DNA: TGTGCCAGCAGCCGAGAAGGACTAGCGGGAGGGGAGCAGTTCTTC
CDR3 protein: CASSREGLAGGEQFF

V gene: TRBV11-3
J gene: TRBJ2-7
D gene: TRBD2
clone size: -
CDR3 DNA: TGTGCCAGCAGCCCGTTCTCGGGGGGCGAGCAGTACTTC
CDR3 protein: CASSPFSGGEQYF

V gene: TRBV6-1
J gene: TRBJ2-5
D gene: -
clone size: -
CDR3 DNA: TGTGCCAGCAGCCCCCGGCAGGGTTTGTCCCAGTACTTC
CDR3 protein: CASSPRQGLSQYF

V gene: TRBV11-2
J gene: TRBJ2-1
D gene: TRBD2
clone size: -
CDR3 DNA: TGTGCCAGCAGACCACCGGGACTAGCGCCCAATGAGCAGTTCTTC
CDR3 protein: CASRPPGLAPNEQFF

V gene: TRBV5-6
J gene: TRBJ1-4
D gene: -
clone size: -
CDR3 DNA: TGTGCCAGCAGCTTGTCGAATGATGAAAAACTGTTTTTT
CDR3 protein: CASSLSNDEKLFF

V gene: TRBV10-3
J gene: TRBJ1-4
D gene: -
clone size: few
CDR3 DNA: TGTGCCATCAGTGAGTCGTGGAGAGACAATGAAAAACTGTTTTTT
CDR3 protein: CAISESWRDNEKLFF

V gene: TRBV20-1
J gene: TRBJ2-1
D gene: -
clone size: -
CDR3 DNA: TGCAGTGCTAGTGACGGCAGGGTTGGCCTGAACTATGAGCAGTTCTTC
CDR3 protein: CSASDGRVGLNYEQFF

V gene: TRBV29-1
J gene: TRBJ2-5
D gene: TRBD1
clone size: few
CDR3 DNA: TGCAGCGTTGTTCGGCAGGGGGCTTGGGAGACCCAGTACTTC
CDR3 protein: CSVVRQGAWETQYF

V gene: TRBV28
J gene: TRBJ1-1
D gene: -
clone size: few
CDR3 DNA: TGTGCCAGCAGTTTAATGGACACCTCAGCTTTCTTT
CDR3 protein: CASSLMDTSAFF

V gene: TRBV3-1
J gene: TRBJ2-6
D gene: -
clone size: -
CDR3 DNA: TGTGCCAGCAGCCAAGTTTTCGGAGAGGATTCTGGGGCCAACGTCCTGACTTTC
CDR3 protein: CASSQVFGEDSGANVLTF

V gene: TRBV12-3/TRBV12-4
J gene: TRBJ1-5
D gene: -
clone size: -
CDR3 DNA: TGTGCCAGCAGTTTATACGGAGGGGAGGGAAGCAATCAGCCCCAGCATTTT
CDR3 protein: CASSLYGGEGSNQPQHF

V gene: TRBV4-3
J gene: TRBJ1-4
D gene: TRBD1
clone size: many
CDR3 DNA: TGCGCCAGCAGCCAAGATGGTGGGACAGCTAATGAAAAACTGTTTTTT
CDR3 protein: CASSQDGGTANEKLFF

V gene: TRBV6-1
J gene: TRBJ2-3
D gene: -
clone size: many
CDR3 DNA: TGTGCCAGCAGCCCCCAGAGGGGCCCAGATACGCAGTATTTT
CDR3 protein: CASSPQRGPDTQYF

V gene: TRBV4-3
J gene: TRBJ2-7
D gene: -
clone size: few
CDR3 DNA: TGCGCCAGCAGCCAAGGGGGGAAGTCGGAGCAGTACTTC
CDR3 protein: CASSQGGKSEQYF

V gene: TRBV6-1
J gene: TRBJ2-3
D gene: -
clone size: -
CDR3 DNA: TGTGCCAGCAGCGAGACGGTCGGGGCACCAGGTTCAGATACGCAGTATTTT
CDR3 protein: CASSETVGAPGSDTQYF

V gene: TRBV4-3
J gene: TRBJ2-5
D gene: TRBD2
clone size: many
CDR3 DNA: TGCGCCAGCAGCCAAGAAGTTAGCGGGAGGACGGCGGAGACCCAGTACTTC
CDR3 protein: CASSQEVSGRTAETQYF

V gene: TRBV3-1
J gene: TRBJ1-2
D gene: -
clone size: few
CDR3 DNA: TGTGCCAGCAGCCAAAGGGGAACGGACGGCTACACCTTC
CDR3 protein: CASSQRGTDGYTF

V gene: TRBV29-1
J gene: TRBJ2-7
D gene: -
clone size: few
CDR3 DNA: TGCAGCGTTGAACTGGACGAGCAGTACTTC
CDR3 protein: CSVELDEQYF

V gene: TRBV12-3/TRBV12-4
J gene: TRBJ2-7
D gene: -
clone size: many
CDR3 DNA: TGTGCCAGCAGTCCCTCTCGGGCCTACGAGCAGTACTTC
CDR3 protein: CASSPSRAYEQYF

V gene: TRBV6-1
J gene: TRBJ1-2
D gene: -
clone size: few
CDR3 DNA: TGTGCCAGCAGGGAATCCGGGACCCCCGCGGGTGGCTACACCTTC
CDR3 protein: CASRESGTPAGGYTF

V gene: TRBV5-1
J gene: TRBJ2-7
D gene: -
clone size: many
CDR3 DNA: TGCGCCAGCAGCACAGGGAACAACTACGAGCAGTACTTC
CDR3 protein: CASSTGNNYEQYF

V gene: TRBV7-9
J gene: TRBJ1-6
D gene: -
clone size: -
CDR3 DNA: TGTGCCAGCAGCTTAAAGCGCGGATGGAATTCACCCCTCCACTTT
CDR3 protein: CASSLKRGWNSPLHF

V gene: TRBV6-5
J gene: TRBJ2-5
D gene: -
clone size: many
CDR3 DNA: TGTGCCAGCAGTTACGTGAGTGGAGAGACCCAGTACTTC
CDR3 protein: CASSYVSGETQYF

V gene: TRBV7-2
J gene: TRBJ2-4
D gene: -
clone size: few
CDR3 DNA: TGTGCCAGCAGCTCGGCAGGTAGAAACATTCAGTACTTC
CDR3 protein: CASSSAGRNIQYF

V gene: TRBV7-2
J gene: TRBJ2-7
D gene: TRBD1
clone size: few
CDR3 DNA: TGTGCCAGCAGCAAGCGGACAGGTGACTACGAGCAGTACTTC
CDR3 protein: CASSKRTGDYEQYF

V gene: TRBV5-1
J gene: TRBJ2-3
D gene: -
clone size: -
CDR3 DNA: TGCGCCAGCAGCTTGTCTGCGGACCATTCCACAGATACGCAGTATTTT
CDR3 protein: CASSLSADHSTDTQYF

V gene: TRBV18
J gene: TRBJ2-2
D gene: -
clone size: -
CDR3 DNA: TGTGCCAGCTCACCCTGGGGACAAAACACCGGGGAGCTGTTTTTT
CDR3 protein: CASSPWGQNTGELFF

V gene: TRBV4-3
J gene: TRBJ2-3
D gene: -
clone size: few
CDR3 DNA: TGCGCCAGCAGCCCCCTTCGTAGCTCAGATACGCAGTATTTT
CDR3 protein: CASSPLRSSDTQYF

V gene: TRBV6-1
J gene: TRBJ2-4
D gene: -
clone size: many
CDR3 DNA: TGTGCCAGCCAGTCCGATATAGCGGCCCGAAGGAGGGCCAAAAACATTCAGTACTTC
CDR3 protein: CASQSDIAARRRAKNIQYF

V gene: TRBV7-9
J gene: TRBJ2-3
D gene: TRBD2
clone size: -
CDR3 DNA: TGTGCCAGCAGCTTAGGACTAGCGGGATTTGATACGCAGTATTTT
CDR3 protein: CASSLGLAGFDTQYF

V gene: TRBV21-1
J gene: TRBJ2-2
D gene: -
clone size: many
CDR3 DNA: TGTGCCAGCAGCCCCGACGGCACCGGGGAGCTGTTTTTT
CDR3 protein: CASSPDGTGELFF

V gene: TRBV3-1
J gene: TRBJ2-1
D gene: TRBD2
clone size: -
CDR3 DNA: TGTGCCAGCAGCCAAGAAATGTTAGCGGGGGGTTACAATGAGCAGTTCTTC
CDR3 protein: CASSQEMLAGGYNEQFF

V gene: TRBV21-1
J gene: TRBJ2-1
D gene: -
clone size: few
CDR3 DNA: TGTGCCAGCAGCCAGCTCGGGAGGGTGGGGGATTATGAGCAGTTCTTC
CDR3 protein: CASSQLGRVGDYEQFF